This T cell receptor beta chain emerged from a study of cytomegalovirus exposure and HLA in healthy donors. Germline V lookup: CDR1 SGHTA, CDR2 FQGTGA. V was clipped by 2 bases and J by 2 bases, with 10 bases between them. The CDR3 extends over 16 amino acids. In regard to this clone: Its antigen remains unknown.

Primers: 60 Vbeta forward and 13 Jbeta reverse. Clones were sequenced by immunoSEQ multiplex PCR, and TCRdb holds only the in-frame ones, with some missing. The sample includes approximately 100,000 clones, roughly 70% of them seen just once. Study-wide findings and caveats: The authors judged a highly shared variant cluster likely a sequencing artifact.

This TCR came from a male donor in good health and CMV-seronegative. V usage is TRBV7-3 and J usage is TRBJ2-6; D remains unclear. Sequencing used PBMCs. In DNA, the CDR3 is TGTGCCAGCAGCTTATCCTCAGTTCCTGGGGCCAACGTCCTGACTTTC. Translated, it gives CASSLSSVPGANVLTF. Together with reference TRBV7-3 and TRBJ2-6, the CDR3 gives the full variable domain: GAGVSQTPSNKVTEKGKYVELRCDPISGHTALYWYRQSLGQGPEFLIYFQGTGAADDSGLPNDRFFAVRPEGSVSTLKIQRTERGDSAVYLCASSLSSVPGANVLTFGAGSRLTVL.